This T cell receptor beta chain was captured by sequencing in a study of response to subunit inactivated influenza vaccine. Losses at the gene ends were 5 bases for V and 5 bases for J; bases not matched to a gene: 4. Looked up from germline, CDR1 is SGHRS and CDR2 is YFSETQ. The CDR3 is 15 amino acids. TCRdb reprocessed the RT-PCR reads with MiXCR, giving one entry per CDR3 protein. The sample lists 610,000 or so distinct CDR3 sequences, 12% to 15% occurring once. Material: PBMCs from blood, obtained approximately 13 days after vaccination. The rearrangement uses TRBV5-1 and TRBJ2-3, with 14 nucleotides matching TRBD2. The receptor comes from a man aged 50 or older who received an inactivated influenza vaccine. CDR3 amino acids: CASRPGLAGEDTQYF. CDR3 nucleotides: TGCGCCAGCAGGCCGGGACTAGCGGGAGAAGATACGCAGTATTTT.